This T cell receptor beta chain appears in the sequencing data of a study of a mutant IDH1 vaccine in newly diagnosed glioma. The overall study: At weeks 1, 3, 5, 7, 11, 15, 19 and 23, patients received a vaccination, eight in all.

For this clone: The antigen is not known.

Time point here: week 11, during vaccination. In the vaccine, a single dose held 300 ug of the mutant IDH1 20-mer peptide, along with topical imiquimod. Each astrocytoma in the donors was new, WHO grade 3 or 4, IDH1-mutant and ATRX-lost. TCRdb keeps only in-frame clones here, not all; method: immunoSEQ multiplex PCR. The sample carries some 52,000 clones, roughly nine tenths recorded once. This material consisted of PBMCs, taken from a glioma patient whose treatment included an IDH1 peptide vaccine. The source is a man aged 50 or older with glioma.

The CDR3 protein is CASSSGLSGANVLTF. DNA for the CDR3: TGTGCCAGCAGCTCGGGACTCTCTGGGGCCAACGTCCTGACTTTC. The V call is TRBV7-3, the J call TRBJ2-6; a weak D match, TRBD2 (6 bases). Germline-derived CDR1 and CDR2 are SGHTA and FQGTGA. This CDR3 comprises 15 residues. The ends were cut back, 4 bases at V and 0 bases at J, with 7 bases in the middle.